This TCR beta chain was found in a study of T-cell memory formation after mild COVID-19. Overall study: The two donors had largely donor-specific TCR clusters.

Germline V gene sequence: CDR1 SGHVS, CDR2 FNYEAQ. The CDR3 is 16 residues long. V lost 2 bases and J 0 bases, leaving 12 bases between the germline ends. TCRdb processed the 5' RACE reads anew with MiXCR; each CDR3 protein has one entry. The sample records about 160,000 distinct CDR3 sequences, 25% to 40% being singletons. This TCR derives from an adult woman who had mild COVID-19 (a few samples of this study predate the infection). Cell type and time point are not known. The chain carries TRBV7-6 and TRBJ2-3; possibly TRBD2 for D (7 bases). The sequenced material came from PBMCs or a T cell subset sorted from them (not recorded which). CDR3 DNA sequence: TGTGCCAGCAGCTTATCCCCGGGGGGCAGCACAGATACGCAGTATTTT. Its protein is CASSLSPGGSTDTQYF.